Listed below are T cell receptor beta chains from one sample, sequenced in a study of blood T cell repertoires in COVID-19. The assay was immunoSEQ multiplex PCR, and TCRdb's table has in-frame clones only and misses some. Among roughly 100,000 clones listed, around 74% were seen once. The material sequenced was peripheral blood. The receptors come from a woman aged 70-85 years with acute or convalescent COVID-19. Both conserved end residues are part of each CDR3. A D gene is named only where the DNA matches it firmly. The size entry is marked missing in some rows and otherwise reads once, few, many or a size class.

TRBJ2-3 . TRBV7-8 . CASSFRPTDTQYF TGTGCCAGCAGCTTCAGGCCCACAGATACGCAGTATTTT
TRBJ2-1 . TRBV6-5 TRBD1 CASSYPGGNPNNEQFF TGTGCCAGCAGTTATCCAGGGGGAAATCCAAACAATGAGCAGTTCTTC
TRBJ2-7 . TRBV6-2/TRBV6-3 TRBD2 CASSYAGTSGVYEQYF TGTGCCAGCAGTTACGCCGGGACTAGCGGGGTTTACGAGCAGTACTTC
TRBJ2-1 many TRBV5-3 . CARSLGQHHEQFF TGTGCCAGAAGTCTTGGACAGCACCATGAGCAGTTCTTC
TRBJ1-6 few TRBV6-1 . CASSEAGRNQAPLHF TGTGCCAGCAGTGAAGCAGGCCGGAATCAAGCGCCCCTCCACTTT
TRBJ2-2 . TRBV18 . CASSPPRGTGELFF TGTGCCAGCTCACCCCCCCGGGGCACCGGGGAGCTGTTTTTT
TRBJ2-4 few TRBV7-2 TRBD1 CASSFDRVGDIQYF TGTGCCAGCAGCTTTGACAGGGTTGGGGACATTCAGTACTTC
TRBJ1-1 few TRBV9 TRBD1 CASSGWTGGNTEAFF TGTGCCAGCAGCGGGTGGACAGGGGGTAACACTGAAGCTTTCTTT
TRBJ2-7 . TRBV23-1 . CASSPHTEKSSYEQYF TGCGCCAGCAGTCCCCATACAGAGAAAAGCTCCTACGAGCAGTACTTC
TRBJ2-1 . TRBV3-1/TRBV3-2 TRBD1 CASSHAGTGSGPEQFF TGTGCCAGCAGCCATGCCGGGACAGGGTCAGGTCCTGAGCAGTTCTTC
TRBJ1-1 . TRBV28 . CASSLRPGKIMNTEAFF TGTGCCAGCAGTTTAAGGCCGGGGAAGATTATGAACACTGAAGCTTTCTTT
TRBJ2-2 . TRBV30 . CAWSVRGTGELFF TGTGCCTGGAGTGTACGGGGGACCGGGGAGCTGTTTTTT
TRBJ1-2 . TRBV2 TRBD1 CASILDRVEYGYTF TGTGCCAGCATTTTAGACAGGGTTGAATATGGCTACACCTTC
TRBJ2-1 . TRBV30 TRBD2 CAWSPLGGGNEQFF TGTGCCTGGAGTCCCCTCGGGGGGGGCAATGAGCAGTTCTTC
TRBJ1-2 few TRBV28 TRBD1 CASSSGTGTIYGYTF TGTGCCAGCAGCTCCGGGACAGGGACAATTTACGGCTACACCTTC
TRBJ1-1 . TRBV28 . CASTGYTEAFF TGTGCCAGCACAGGGTACACTGAAGCTTTCTTT
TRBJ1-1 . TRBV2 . CASSEELRLTGTEAFF TGTGCCAGCAGTGAAGAGCTACGACTGACCGGCACTGAAGCTTTCTTT
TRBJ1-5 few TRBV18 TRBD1 CASSQVGQEINQPQHF TGTGCCAGCTCACAGGTAGGACAGGAAATAAATCAGCCCCAGCATTTT
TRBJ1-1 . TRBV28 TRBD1 CASSFWQGDSDTEAFF TGTGCCAGCAGTTTCTGGCAGGGGGACTCGGACACTGAAGCTTTCTTT
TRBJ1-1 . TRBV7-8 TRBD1 CASSLALGQGGTEAFF TGTGCCAGCAGCTTAGCGCTCGGACAGGGGGGCACTGAAGCTTTCTTT
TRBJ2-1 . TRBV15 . CATSSSTSPYNEQFF TGTGCCACCAGCAGTAGTACTAGTCCCTACAATGAGCAGTTCTTC
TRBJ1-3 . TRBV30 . CGSANSGNTIYF TGCGGGAGCGCAAACTCTGGAAACACCATATATTTT
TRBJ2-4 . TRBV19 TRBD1 CASKVIGDRGAKNIQYF TGTGCCAGTAAGGTGATTGGGGACAGAGGAGCCAAAAACATTCAGTACTTC
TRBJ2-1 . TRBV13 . CASSMTWGDIINEQFF TGTGCCAGCAGCATGACGTGGGGGGATATCATCAATGAGCAGTTCTTC
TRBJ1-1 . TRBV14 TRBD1 CASSENYRGTEAFF TGTGCCAGCAGCGAAAATTACAGGGGCACTGAAGCTTTCTTT
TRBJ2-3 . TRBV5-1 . CASSLAGRSTDTQYF TGCGCCAGCAGCTTGGCCGGGAGAAGCACAGATACGCAGTATTTT
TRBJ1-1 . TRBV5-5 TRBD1 CASSLTGAGEAFF TGTGCCAGCAGCTTGACAGGGGCAGGTGAAGCTTTCTTT
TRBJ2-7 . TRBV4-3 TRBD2 CASSQAAGGLYEQYF TGCGCCAGCAGCCAAGCGGCGGGGGGCCTCTACGAGCAGTACTTC
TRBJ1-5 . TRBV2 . CASSSGGNQPQHF TGTGCCAGCAGTAGCGGCGGCAATCAGCCCCAGCATTTT
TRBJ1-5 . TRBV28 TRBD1 CASSQYRGSNQPQHF TGTGCCAGCAGTCAGTACAGGGGTAGCAATCAGCCCCAGCATTTT
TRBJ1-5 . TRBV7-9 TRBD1 CASSFQGAGNSNQPQHF TGTGCCAGCAGCTTTCAGGGGGCGGGTAATAGCAATCAGCCCCAGCATTTT
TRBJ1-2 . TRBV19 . CASMRGVDYGYTF TGTGCCAGTATGCGGGGAGTCGACTATGGCTACACCTTC
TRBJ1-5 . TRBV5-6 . CASSLGGRSNQPQHF TGTGCCAGCAGCTTGGGAGGGCGCAGCAATCAGCCCCAGCATTTT
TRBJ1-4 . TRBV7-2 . CASSLDGILVEEKLFF TGTGCCAGCAGCTTAGACGGTATCCTGGTGGAGGAAAAACTGTTTTTT
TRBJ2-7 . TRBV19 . CASSEVTRGSYEQYF TGTGCCAGTAGTGAGGTCACCAGGGGATCCTACGAGCAGTACTTC
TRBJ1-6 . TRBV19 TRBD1 CASSWGTGNNSPLHF TGTGCCAGTAGTTGGGGGACAGGGAATAATTCACCCCTCCACTTT
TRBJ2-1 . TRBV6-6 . CASSYSSQVPVFF TGTGCCAGCAGTTACTCGTCCCAGGTACCGGTGTTCTTC
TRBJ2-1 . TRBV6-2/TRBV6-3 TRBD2 CASSLAGGPWHEQFF TGTGCCAGCAGCTTAGCGGGGGGGCCATGGCATGAGCAGTTCTTC
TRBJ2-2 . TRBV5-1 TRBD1 CASSVRGYTGELFF TGCGCCAGCAGCGTCAGGGGGTACACCGGGGAGCTGTTTTTT
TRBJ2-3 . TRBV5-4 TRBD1 CASSPEPGQGADTQYF TGTGCCAGCAGCCCGGAGCCGGGACAGGGGGCAGATACGCAGTATTTT
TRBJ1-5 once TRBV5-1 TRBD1 CASSLDGTGEQPQHF TGCGCCAGCAGCTTGGATGGGACAGGGGAACAGCCCCAGCATTTT
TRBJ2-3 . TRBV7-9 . CASSSTFTGHITDTQYF TGTGCCAGCAGCTCAACGTTCACGGGACACATCACAGATACGCAGTATTTT
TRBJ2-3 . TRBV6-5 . CASSTSLDTQYF TGTGCCAGCAGTACCAGTCTAGATACGCAGTATTTT